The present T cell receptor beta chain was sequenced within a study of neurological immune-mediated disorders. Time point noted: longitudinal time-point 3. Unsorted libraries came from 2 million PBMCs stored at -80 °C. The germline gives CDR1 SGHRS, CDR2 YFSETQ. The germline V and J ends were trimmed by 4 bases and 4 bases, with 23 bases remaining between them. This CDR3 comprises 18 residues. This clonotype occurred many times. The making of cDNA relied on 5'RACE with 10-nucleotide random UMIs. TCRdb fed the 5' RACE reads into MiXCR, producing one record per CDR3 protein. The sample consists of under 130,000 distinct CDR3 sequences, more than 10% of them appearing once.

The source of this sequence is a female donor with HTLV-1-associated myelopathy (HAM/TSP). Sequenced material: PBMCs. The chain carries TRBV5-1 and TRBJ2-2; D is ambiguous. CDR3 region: CASSVTTLSRKPTGELFF. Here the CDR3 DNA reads TGCGCCAGCAGCGTCACTACACTTTCCCGAAAACCCACCGGGGAGCTGTTTTTT. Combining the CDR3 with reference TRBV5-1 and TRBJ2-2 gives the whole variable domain KAGVTQTPRYLIKTRGQQVTLSCSPISGHRSVSWYQQTPGQGLQFLFEYFSETQRNKGNFPGRFSGRQFSNSRSEMNVSTLELGDSALYLCASSVTTLSRKPTGELFFGEGSRLTVL.